This T cell receptor beta chain was profiled in a study of TIL therapy for anti-PD-1-resistant metastatic lung cancer. Overall study: Tumors were harvested before any PD-1/PD-L1 blockade. Patients had a median age of nearly 55 years (range roughly 35-80).

Germline V lookup: CDR1 SGHRS, CDR2 YFSETQ. The CDR3 runs 16 residues. V lost 4 bases, J lost 6 bases, and 5 bases stayed unmatched. The immunoSEQ assay was v3. Method: immunoSEQ multiplex PCR; TCRdb's copy keeps in-frame clones and lacks some. The sample lists approximately 50,000 clones; 75% to 90% were seen once. Regarding time point: pre-treatment sample, taken before nivolumab and TIL therapy. Sequencing was performed on blood, taken at baseline. The chain has TRBV5-1 and TRBJ2-2; 14 bases are a match to TRBD2. This clonotype originated in a person aged 25 to 80 with non-small cell lung cancer. The CDR3 bases are TGCGCCAGCAGCCCGACTAGCGGGAGGGCCCCCGGGGAGCTGTTTTTT. Translated: CASSPTSGRAPGELFF.